These 16 T cell receptor beta chains were sequenced from one sample in a study of blood T cells in healthy people across ages. The second PCR ran about 6 to 12 cycles with a sample-barcoded 5' primer and J-beta primers. A single record per CDR3 protein comes from TCRdb applying MiXCR to the 5' RACE reads. The repertoire consists of around 650,000 distinct CDR3 sequences, with over 40% occurring once and the leading ten covering around 30%. The sample consisted of blood. The origin of the receptors is an elderly man in good health.

This clonotype was found many times. This chain joins TRBV7-9 and TRBJ2-3; D is tentatively TRBD1 or TRBD2 (5 bases each). CDR1 is SEHNR, CDR2 FQNEAQ, per germline (reference sequence). The CDR3 runs to 15 residues. Between the trimmed V and J ends, which lost 2 bases and 2 bases, there was a span of 11 bases. CDR3 region: CASSLPGAYTDTQYF. The CDR3 DNA is TGTGCCAGCAGCTTACCCGGGGCATACACAGATACGCAGTATTTT.

There are a few counts of this clonotype. The CDR3 bases are TGTGCTAGTGGTTTGGAAGCGGGAGGTTTTCCGCAGTATTTT. Translation: CASGLEAGGFPQYF. The genes are TRBV12-5 and TRBJ2-3; 9 positions agree with TRBD2. After removal of 1 base from V and 10 bases from J, the junction contained 6 bases not matched to a gene. Germline CDR1 and CDR2: LGHNT and FRNRAP. This CDR3 has 14 residues.

V and J are TRBV20-1 and TRBJ2-1, with 7 positions matching TRBD2. The V and J ends lost 4 bases and 8 bases, in that order; junction bases with no gene match: 11. The CDR3 loop spans 14 amino acids. CDR1 and CDR2 (germline): DFQATT, SNEGSKA (reference sequence). This CDR3 is CSAKEGGPLDEQFF. Written as DNA, the CDR3 is TGCAGTGCTAAGGAGGGAGGGCCGTTAGATGAGCAGTTCTTC.

On this clonotype itself: It may be a read error: a sequence one base away is much more abundant. This chain uses TRBV6-2 or TRBV6-3 with TRBJ2-5; 9 positions match TRBD2. The CDR3 spans 15 residues. Germline V gene sequence: CDR1 MNHEY, CDR2 SVGEGT. V shed 5 bases and J 11 bases; nucleotides not matched to a gene: 15. The chain's CDR3 is CASSRAGGAQAEQYF. The CDR3 DNA reads as TGTGCCAGCAGTAGAGCGGGGGGTGCACAAGCTGAGCAGTACTTC.

The rearrangement links TRBV14 to TRBJ1-1, with TRBD1 as a possible D gene (5 bases). Germline V gives CDR1 SGHDN, CDR2 FVKESK. The CDR3 extends over 14 amino acids. The germline V and J ends were trimmed by 4 bases and 3 bases, with 12 bases remaining between them. The CDR3 DNA reads as TGTGCCAGCAGCCCCGTGAGGGGTTACACTGAAGCTTTCTTT. It encodes CASSPVRGYTEAFF.

This clonotype has only a few counts. This rearrangement joins TRBV9 to TRBJ2-2; 9 bases agree with TRBD1. From germline, CDR1 is SGDLS and CDR2 YYNGEE. The CDR3 runs 16 residues. Trimming removed 4 bases from V and 2 bases from J; junction bases left unmatched: 6. The CDR3 region is CASSQRQGVNTGELFF. The CDR3 DNA sequence: TGTGCCAGCAGCCAACGACAGGGGGTTAACACCGGGGAGCTGTTTTTT.

V gene TRBV7-9 combines with J gene TRBJ2-3; TRBD1 aligns across 11 bases. The CDR3 runs 15 residues. V was pared by 4 bases and J by 8 bases, with 8 bases of the junction left unmatched. Germline assignment: CDR1 SEHNR and CDR2 FQNEAQ (reference sequence). Written as DNA, the CDR3 is TGTGCCAGCAGCTCGCGGACAGGGGGCAGTAGTACGCAGTATTTT. Translation: CASSSRTGGSSTQYF.

This clonotype was seen a few times. The chain has TRBV28 and TRBJ2-6; D is possibly TRBD2 (6 bases). Germline assignment: CDR1 MDHEN and CDR2 SYDVKM. The CDR3 extends over 13 amino acids. Between the trimmed V and J ends, which lost 6 bases and 3 bases, there was a span of 6 bases. The CDR3 DNA sequence: TGTGCCAGCAGGGGAGGTGGGGCCAACGTCCTGACTTTC. This translates into CASRGGGANVLTF.

The chain employs TRBV20-1 and TRBJ2-7; 10 bases line up with TRBD2. Germline-derived CDR1 and CDR2 are DFQATT and SNEGSKA (reference sequence). The CDR3 is 14 residues long. The junction had 9 bases not matched to a gene; V was cut back by 6 bases and J by 4 bases. The CDR3 nucleotides are TGCAGTGCAAGACCGGGACTAGCGACGTACGAGCAGTACTTC. Residues: CSARPGLATYEQYF.

V and J are TRBV28 and TRBJ2-1; D is possibly TRBD2 (5 bases). Per germline, CDR1 MDHEN and CDR2 SYDVKM. CDR3 size: 14 residues. Trimming removed 3 bases from V and 5 bases from J, with 11 bases in between. CDR3 protein: CASSFMRVNNEQFF. CDR3 nucleotides: TGTGCCAGCAGTTTCATGCGGGTGAACAATGAGCAGTTCTTC.

This clonotype was observed at least ten times. The V and J genes are TRBV20-1 and TRBJ2-4, with a possible D match to TRBD2 (7 bases). The CDR3 is 15 amino acids. V was clipped by 3 bases and J by 3 bases, with 15 bases between them. Germline CDR1 DFQATT, CDR2 SNEGSKA (reference sequence). CDR3 sequence reads: CSARVGGLDKNIQYF. CDR3 DNA: TGCAGTGCTAGGGTGGGGGGGCTGGACAAAAACATTCAGTACTTC.

With respect to this clonotype: A read error may produce the germline difference seen at one junction end. The chain has TRBV20-1 and TRBJ2-3, with 8 nucleotides matching TRBD2. The length of the CDR3 is 16 residues. Per the germline V gene, CDR1 is DFQATT and CDR2 is SNEGSKA (reference sequence). The CDR3 region is CSAPTQSGRRADAQYF. The CDR3 region has the DNA TGCAGTGCCCCGACCCAAAGCGGGAGAAGGGCAGATGCGCAGTATTTT.

The V call is TRBV7-8, the J call TRBJ1-1, with a tentative D call TRBD1 (5 bases). V dropped 2 bases and J dropped 1 base, with 8 bases sitting between them. The CDR3 has 14 amino acids. Germline V CDR1 and CDR2: SGHVS, FQNEAQ. CDR3 coding DNA: TGTGCCAGCAGCTTAAGGGGTTCGAACACTGAAGCTTTCTTT. Its protein product is CASSLRGSNTEAFF.

J is TRBJ2-1 and V is TRBV7-9, with D tentatively TRBD2 (7 bases). This CDR3 contains 16 residues. The ends were cut back, 5 bases at V and 0 bases at J, with 14 bases in the middle. CDR1 SEHNR and CDR2 FQNEAQ come from the germline V gene (reference sequence). Written as DNA, the CDR3 is TGTGCCAGCAGCCACGAGAGGGGGGGCTCCTACAATGAGCAGTTCTTC. Encoded protein: CASSHERGGSYNEQFF.

This chain uses TRBV7-2 with TRBJ2-7; no clear D gene. CDR1 and CDR2 (germline): SGHTA, FQGNSA. The CDR3 spans 15 residues. V was shortened by 5 bases and J by 3 bases, with 17 bases between the two germline ends. CDR3 region: CASSASRSYGYEQYF. The CDR3 nucleotides read TGTGCCAGCAGCGCCTCACGGTCTTATGGCTACGAGCAGTACTTC.

The chain carries TRBV7-3 and TRBJ2-2; 8 bases line up with TRBD2. The junction had 8 bases not matched to a gene; V was cut back by 7 bases and J by 4 bases. This CDR3 is built from 15 residues. Germline-derived CDR1 and CDR2 are SGHTA and FQGTGA. The CDR3 DNA follows: TGTGCCAGCAACCCGGGAGGGGGAGGCACCGGGGAGCTGTTTTTT. Translating gives CASNPGGGGTGELFF.